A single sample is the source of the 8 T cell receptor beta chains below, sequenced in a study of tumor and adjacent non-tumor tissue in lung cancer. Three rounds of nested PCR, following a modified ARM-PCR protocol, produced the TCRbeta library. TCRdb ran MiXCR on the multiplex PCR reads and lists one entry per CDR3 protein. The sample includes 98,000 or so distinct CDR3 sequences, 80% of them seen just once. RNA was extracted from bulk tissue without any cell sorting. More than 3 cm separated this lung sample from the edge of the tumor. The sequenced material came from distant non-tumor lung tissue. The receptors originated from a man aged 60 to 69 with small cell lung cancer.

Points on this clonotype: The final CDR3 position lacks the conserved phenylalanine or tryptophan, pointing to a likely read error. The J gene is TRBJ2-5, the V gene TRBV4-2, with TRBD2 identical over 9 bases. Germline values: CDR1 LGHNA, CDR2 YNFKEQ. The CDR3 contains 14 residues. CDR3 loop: CANSQAGGQETQYL. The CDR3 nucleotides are TGTGCCAACAGCCAAGCGGGGGGTCAAGAGACCCAGTACCTC.

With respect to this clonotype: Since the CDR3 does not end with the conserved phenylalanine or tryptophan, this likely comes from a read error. The CDR3 is CASISSGSRNEQFL. The CDR3 nucleotides read TGTGCCAGCATCTCTAGCGGGAGTAGAAATGAGCAGTTCCTC. V is TRBV6-1 and J is TRBJ2-1; 10 bases line up with TRBD2. Germline V gene sequence: CDR1 MNHNS, CDR2 SASEGT. Trimming removed 7 bases from V and 7 bases from J; junction bases left unmatched: 7. This CDR3 spans 14 amino acids.

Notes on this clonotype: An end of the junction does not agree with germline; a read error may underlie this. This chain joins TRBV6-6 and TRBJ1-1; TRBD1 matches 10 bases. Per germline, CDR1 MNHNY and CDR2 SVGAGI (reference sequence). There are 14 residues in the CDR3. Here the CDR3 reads CAGRDRGGYTETFF. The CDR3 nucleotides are TGTGCCGGCAGGGACAGGGGAGGGTACACTGAAACTTTCTTT.

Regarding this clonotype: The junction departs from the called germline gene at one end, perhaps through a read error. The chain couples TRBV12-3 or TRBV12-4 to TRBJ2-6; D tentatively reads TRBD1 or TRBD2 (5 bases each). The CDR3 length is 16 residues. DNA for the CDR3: TGTGACAGCAGTTTAGATAGGGGAGCTGGGACCAACGTCCTGACTTTC. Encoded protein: CDSSLDRGAGTNVLTF.

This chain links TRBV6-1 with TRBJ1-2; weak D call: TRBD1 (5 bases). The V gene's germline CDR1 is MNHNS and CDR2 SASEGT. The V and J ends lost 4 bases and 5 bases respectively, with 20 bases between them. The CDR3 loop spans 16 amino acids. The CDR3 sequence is CASSAQDADGLYGYTF. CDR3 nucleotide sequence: TGTGCCAGCAGTGCACAGGATGCCGATGGTTTATATGGCTACACCTTC.

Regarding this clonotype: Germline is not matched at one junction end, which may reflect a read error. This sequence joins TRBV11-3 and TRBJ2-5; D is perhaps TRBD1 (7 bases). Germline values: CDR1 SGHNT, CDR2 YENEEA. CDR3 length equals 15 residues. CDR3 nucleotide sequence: TGTGCCAGCAGCGCTGACAGGGACTCCCAAGATACCCAGTACTTC. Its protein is CASSADRDSQDTQYF.

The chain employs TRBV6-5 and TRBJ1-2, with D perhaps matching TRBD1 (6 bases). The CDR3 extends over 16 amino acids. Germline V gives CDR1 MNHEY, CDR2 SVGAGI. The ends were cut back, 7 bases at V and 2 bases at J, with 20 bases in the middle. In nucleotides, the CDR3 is TGTGCCAGCACCCCCGTCACTGGGAGGGGGAACTATGGCTACACCTTC. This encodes CASTPVTGRGNYGYTF.

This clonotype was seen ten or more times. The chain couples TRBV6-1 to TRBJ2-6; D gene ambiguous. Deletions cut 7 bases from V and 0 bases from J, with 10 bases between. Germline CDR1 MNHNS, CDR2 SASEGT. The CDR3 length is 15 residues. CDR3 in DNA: TGTGCCAGCACTCGACACGGCTCTGGGGCCAACGTCCTGACTTTC. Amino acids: CASTRHGSGANVLTF.